Detailed here is one TCR beta chain. The target of this receptor is not known. The sample holds no much larger clone one base away, and base qualities are not on file. These data originate in a study of circulating and synovial CD4+ cells in juvenile arthritis (dated by TCRdb to the mid-2010s). Regarding the complete study: Within each patient, the TCRbeta CDR3 repertoires of synovial CD4 T cells, bulk blood CD4 T cells and circulating HLA-DR+ CD4 T cells were compared. Repertoire sequencing was performed with the aim of confirming enrichment of synovial clonotypes in a circulating synovial-like CD4 T cell subset.

The library was generated by the immunoSEQ multiplex PCR assay. TCRbeta CDR3 sequencing was performed as a commercial service by an external provider. The authors' pipeline ran thus. The analyses used productive nucleotide sequences together with amino acid sequences obtained by in silico translation. Diversity was measured with Renyi entropy across alpha values, using the median of 200 repeated subsamples to equalise sample size. For clustering, the distance between each pair of repertoires was computed as one minus the Chao-modified Jaccard index, which corrected for under-sampling. Frequency-weighted overlap with synovial clonotypes was calculated across 200 sample sizes, using 200 draws without replacement for each, and the value reported was the one at the size of the smaller sample. TCRdb provides this immuneACCESS table in a form limited to in-frame rearrangements. Some clones are lacking; in checked studies, under half of them reflect an unresolved V gene, and why the rest are absent is not known. The DNA gave D and trimming, while V, J and clone size come from that table. The sample table contains under 40,000 clones; only one count was recorded for about 95% of them. 0.6% to 0.85% of the sample rests with the top ten.

The sequenced samples came from patients who had active juvenile idiopathic arthritis. Cells were sorted right after thawing, and dead cells were excluded with Live/Dead Fixable Near-IR Stain. Broader findings and caveats from the paper: Compared with bulk blood CD4 repertoires, both the synovial and the circulating pathogenic-like lymphocyte repertoires were less diverse, and some CPL samples were as oligoclonal as synovium. Because T cell genome counts in CPL samples and bulk blood CD4 samples differed by at least an order of magnitude, sample-size effects were addressed. Because overlap with synovium rose as sequencing depth increased, the measured fractions of shared clonotypes likely underestimated the overlap of the full repertoire. No difference between circulating pathogenic-like lymphocytes and bulk blood T cells was detected by traditional Vbeta family usage analysis. Circulating pathogenic-like lymphocytes clustered together with synovial T cells, and compared with bulk blood, the circulating pathogenic-like lymphocytes shared a substantially higher fraction of CDR3 sequences with synovium.

From a lookup of the germline V gene, CDR1 and CDR2 are SGDLS and YYNGEE. The CDR3 starts with the cysteine, ends with the phenylalanine, and has 13 residues. Here the CDR3 DNA is all that survives: 39 bases in frame from base 1. V is shortened by 4 bases, J by 11 bases, and the region joining them spans 18 bases. Sequencing was done on a sample of CD4+ T cells from blood. The TCR was taken from a human donor with juvenile idiopathic arthritis. The chain uses TRBV9 and TRBJ1-1, with the D gene call left open. This receptor has the CDR3 CASSPRQVGEAFF. Here is the DNA: TGTGCCAGCAGCCCCAGGCAGGTCGGTGAGGCTTTCTTT.